The 19 T cell receptor beta chains reported below all come from one sample, sequenced in a study of blood T cell repertoires in COVID-19. The method was immunoSEQ multiplex PCR; TCRdb's version includes in-frame clones alone and lacks a portion of them. The sample shows 110,000 to 150,000 clones, 65% to 80% of them seen only once. Sequencing was carried out using peripheral blood. These TCRs come from a woman between 55 and 75 years old with acute or convalescent COVID-19.

Notes on this clone: Relative to the germline gene, one junction end is altered; a read error may explain this. The chain joins TRBV10-1 to TRBJ2-7; the D gene is possibly TRBD1 (5 bases). Per germline, CDR1 WNHNN and CDR2 SYGVQD (reference sequence). This CDR3 is built from 15 residues. The CDR3 is CASIPPSRKDPPTDF. CDR3 bases: TGCGCCAGCATTCCCCCTTCTAGGAAGGACCCACCGACAGACTTC.

Only one count was recorded for this clone. V gene TRBV7-3 combines with J gene TRBJ1-1; 8 positions agree with TRBD1. The germline CDR1 and CDR2 sequences are SGHTA and FQGTGA. The CDR3 sequence is 14 residues long. With V trimmed by 6 bases and J by 1 base, 4 bases remained unmatched. The chain's CDR3 is CASSTGQANTEAFF. The CDR3 DNA follows: TGTGCCAGCAGTACGGGACAGGCGAACACTGAAGCTTTCTTT.

The genes are TRBV19 and TRBJ2-1; 9 bases match TRBD2. CDR1 and CDR2 (germline): LNHDA, SQIVND (reference sequence). With 6 bases clipped from V and 7 bases from J, the junction kept 16 bases outside the gene matches. The CDR3 contains 17 residues. The CDR3 DNA reads TGTGCCAGTAGCCCAATGACTAGCGGAAATAAAAGGAATGAGCAGTTCTTC. It encodes CASSPMTSGNKRNEQFF.

The J gene is TRBJ2-1, the V gene TRBV2; no clear D gene. V gave up 6 bases and J gave up 10 bases, with 16 bases separating them. The CDR3 runs to 13 residues. Germline loops: CDR1 SNHLY, CDR2 FYNNEI. Here the CDR3 DNA reads TGTGCCAGCAGCGAATCCTCCTGGCGGGAGCAGTTCTTC. Its protein product is CASSESSWREQFF.

V usage is TRBV5-4 and J usage is TRBJ2-3; TRBD2 matches 7 bases. This CDR3 is 14 amino acids long. The V and J ends lost 4 bases and 5 bases, in that order; junction bases with no gene match: 7. Germline CDR1 is SGHNT and CDR2 is YYREEE (reference sequence). CDR3 loop: CASSRTSFEDTQYF. The CDR3 DNA reads TGTGCCAGCAGCAGGACTAGTTTTGAAGATACGCAGTATTTT. Full variable domain (rest looked up from reference TRBV5-4 and TRBJ2-3): ETGVTQSPTHLIKTRGQQVTLRCSSQSGHNTVSWYQQALGQGPQFIFQYYREEENGRGNFPPRFSGLQFPNYSSELNVNALELDDSALYLCASSRTSFEDTQYFGPGTRLTVL.

This clone was observed a handful of times. V usage is TRBV13 and J usage is TRBJ2-2; TRBD2 matches 12 bases. This CDR3 spans 16 amino acids. Germline loops: CDR1 PRHDT, CDR2 FYEKMQ (reference sequence). Trimming cost V 4 bases and J 4 bases; bases outside gene matches: 4. The CDR3 region is CASSYRTSGVTGELFF. The CDR3 nucleotides read TGTGCCAGCAGCTACAGGACTAGCGGGGTCACCGGGGAGCTGTTTTTT.

The chain carries TRBV6-1 and TRBJ2-5; TRBD2 matches 10 bases. The V gene end was trimmed by 2 bases and the J gene end by 3 bases; junction bases not matched to a gene: 0. This CDR3 contains 14 residues. Per germline, CDR1 MNHNS and CDR2 SASEGT. CDR3 bases: TGTGCCAGCAGTGAAACTAGCGGGAAAGAGACCCAGTACTTC. Protein sequence: CASSETSGKETQYF.

The rearrangement links TRBV9 to TRBJ2-1; D gene unclear. V lost 0 bases and J 2 bases, leaving 9 bases between the germline ends. CDR1 SGDLS and CDR2 YYNGEE come from the germline V gene. The CDR3 contains 15 residues. CDR3 amino acids: CASSVGQAPYNEQFF. The CDR3 bases are TGTGCCAGCAGCGTAGGGCAAGCGCCCTACAATGAGCAGTTCTTC. Complete variable domain (other parts from reference TRBV9 and TRBJ2-1): DSGVTQTPKHLITATGQRVTLRCSPRSGDLSVYWYQQSLDQGLQFLIQYYNGEERAKGNILERFSAQQFPDLHSELNLSSLELGDSALYFCASSVGQAPYNEQFFGPGTRLTVL.

The J gene is TRBJ1-2, the V gene TRBV18; D possibly corresponds to TRBD1 (6 bases). V shed 2 bases and J shed 8 bases, with 9 bases lying between them. In germline, CDR1 is KGHSH, CDR2 LQKENI. This CDR3 is 12 amino acids long. The CDR3 DNA follows: TGTGCCAGCTCACCAGGGGGCCACGGCTACACCTTC. Translating gives CASSPGGHGYTF.

This clone was observed once. J is TRBJ2-7 and V is TRBV4-1, with 7 bases fitting TRBD1. The CDR3 spans 16 residues. The germline V gene encodes CDR1 MGHRA and CDR2 YSYEKL. V shed 1 base, J shed 1 base, and the junction held 7 bases outside the gene matches. CDR3 sequence reads: CASSQGLWTGSYEQYF. The DNA of the CDR3 is TGCGCCAGCAGCCAAGGCCTATGGACAGGATCCTACGAGCAGTACTTC.

The rearrangement joins TRBV6-4 to TRBJ2-1, with TRBD2 identical over 9 bases. Germline V lookup: CDR1 MRHNA, CDR2 SNTAGT. The length of the CDR3 is 15 residues. The J segment lost 3 bases and the V segment lost 6 bases, leaving 6 bases of the junction unmatched. The CDR3 protein is CASSSAGGIYNEQFF. CDR3 coding DNA: TGTGCCAGCAGCTCAGCGGGAGGTATCTACAATGAGCAGTTCTTC.

V is TRBV28 and J is TRBJ1-5, with D unclear. The V and J ends lost 5 bases and 0 bases respectively, with 11 bases between them. The CDR3 contains 15 residues. Germline V gene lookup returns CDR1 MDHEN and CDR2 SYDVKM. The CDR3 sequence: CASSPQAYSNQPQHF. The CDR3 nucleotides read TGTGCCAGCAGTCCCCAGGCATATAGCAATCAGCCCCAGCATTTT.

This chain uses TRBV29-1 with TRBJ2-2, with 9 nucleotides matching TRBD2. Trimming cost V 7 bases and J 1 base; bases outside gene matches: 4. Germline CDR1 is SQVTM and CDR2 is ANQGSEA. The CDR3 runs to 14 residues. The CDR3 spells CSAMTSGNTGELFF. As DNA, the CDR3 is TGCAGCGCAATGACTAGCGGGAACACCGGGGAGCTGTTTTTT.

CDR3 sequence (DNA): TGTGCCAGCAGCCAAGATCAAGCGGGAGGGCCGACGCAGTATTTT. Residues: CASSQDQAGGPTQYF. This chain connects TRBV3-1 (or the pseudogene TRBV3-2) to TRBJ2-3, with 10 bases matching TRBD2. V shed 0 bases, J shed 9 bases, and the junction held 6 bases outside the gene matches. Germline values: CDR1 LGHDT, CDR2 YNNKEL (reference sequence). CDR3 length: 15 amino acids.

In this sample, this clone turned up a few times. The chain employs TRBV10-2 and TRBJ1-1; D remains ambiguous. This CDR3 contains 16 residues. V gave up 3 bases and J gave up 1 base, with 15 bases separating them. From germline, CDR1 is WSHSY and CDR2 SAAADI. CDR3 in amino acids: CASSDEGMITNTEAFF. DNA for the CDR3: TGCGCCAGCAGTGACGAGGGTATGATCACGAACACTGAAGCTTTCTTT.

The chain couples TRBV11-2 to TRBJ2-2; no firm D call. Trimming removed 0 bases from V and 7 bases from J, with 3 bases in between. CDR1 is SGHAT and CDR2 is FQNNGV in the germline V gene. CDR3 length: 12 residues. The CDR3 protein is CASSLDLGELFF. The CDR3 DNA reads as TGTGCCAGCAGCTTAGATCTCGGGGAGCTGTTTTTT. Looking up the rest from reference TRBV11-2 and TRBJ2-2 gives the full variable domain: EAGVAQSPRYKIIEKRQSVAFWCNPISGHATLYWYQQILGQGPKLLIQFQNNGVVDDSQLPKDRFSAERLKGVDSTLKIQPAKLEDSAVYLCASSLDLGELFFGEGSRLTVL.

The gene calls are TRBV4-1 and TRBJ1-2, with D maybe TRBD1 (6 bases). In germline, CDR1 is MGHRA, CDR2 YSYEKL. Between the trimmed V and J ends, which lost 0 bases and 7 bases, there was a span of 15 bases. There are 15 residues in the CDR3. CDR3 nucleotides: TGCGCCAGCAGCCAAGAAGTCCAGGGGAGACGTGGCTACACCTTC. Protein sequence: CASSQEVQGRRGYTF.

The chain carries TRBV5-1 and TRBJ2-3; D is possibly TRBD1 (5 bases). The CDR3 runs 15 residues. Germline V CDR1 and CDR2: SGHRS, YFSETQ. Trimming stripped 1 base from V and 2 bases from J, with 11 bases between. The CDR3 is CASSLRGTYTDTQYF. CDR3 nucleotides: TGCGCCAGCAGCTTGAGGGGAACCTACACAGATACGCAGTATTTT.

V and J are TRBV27 and TRBJ1-1; perhaps TRBD1 as D (5 bases). The CDR3 has 14 residues. V lost 3 bases to trimming and J lost 6 bases, with 14 bases between them. Germline loops: CDR1 MNHEY, CDR2 SMNVEV (reference sequence). Here the CDR3 DNA reads TGTGCCAGCAGTTTTTCGTGGGGGGGGGCTGAAGCTTTCTTT. Translation gives CASSFSWGGAEAFF.